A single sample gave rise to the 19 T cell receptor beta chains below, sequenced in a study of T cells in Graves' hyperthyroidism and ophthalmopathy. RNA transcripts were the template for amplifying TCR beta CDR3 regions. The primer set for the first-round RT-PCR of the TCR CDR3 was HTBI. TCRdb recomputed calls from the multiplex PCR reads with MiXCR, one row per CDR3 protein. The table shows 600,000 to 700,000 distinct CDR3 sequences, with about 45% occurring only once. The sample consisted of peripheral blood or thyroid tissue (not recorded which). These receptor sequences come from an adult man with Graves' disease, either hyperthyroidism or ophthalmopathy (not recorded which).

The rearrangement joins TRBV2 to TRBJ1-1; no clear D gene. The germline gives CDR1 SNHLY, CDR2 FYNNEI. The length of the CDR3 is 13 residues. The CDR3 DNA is TGTGCTAGTGGTATGGTTCCGAACACTGAAGCTTTCTTT. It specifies CASGMVPNTEAFF.

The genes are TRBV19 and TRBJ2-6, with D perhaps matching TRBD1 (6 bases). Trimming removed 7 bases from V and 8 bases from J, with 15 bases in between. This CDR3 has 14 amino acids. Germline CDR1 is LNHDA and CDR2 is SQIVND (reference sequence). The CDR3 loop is CASMSGEWSNVLTF. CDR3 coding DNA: TGTGCCAGTATGTCAGGGGAATGGTCCAACGTCCTGACTTTC.

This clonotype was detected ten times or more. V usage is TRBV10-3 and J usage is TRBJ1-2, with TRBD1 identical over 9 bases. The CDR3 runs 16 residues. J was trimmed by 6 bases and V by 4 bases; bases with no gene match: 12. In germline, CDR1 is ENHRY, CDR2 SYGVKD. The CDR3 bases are TGTGCCATCAGTGCGGCCGGGACAGGGAGTATGGATGGCTACACCTTC. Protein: CAISAAGTGSMDGYTF.

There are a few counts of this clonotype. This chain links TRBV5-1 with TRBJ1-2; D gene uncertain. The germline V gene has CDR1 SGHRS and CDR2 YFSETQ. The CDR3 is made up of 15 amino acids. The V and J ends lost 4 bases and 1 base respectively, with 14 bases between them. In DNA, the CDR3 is TGCGCCAGCAGCAACACAAAGGACGGTAACTATGGCTACACCTTC. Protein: CASSNTKDGNYGYTF.

The CDR3 DNA sequence: TGCAGCGTGAGGCGACAGGGGGTGAGTGGCTACACCTTC. Protein: CSVRRQGVSGYTF. The chain carries TRBV29-1 and TRBJ1-2, with 9 bases matching TRBD1. There are 13 residues in the CDR3. CDR1 and CDR2 from the germline V gene are SQVTM and ANQGSEA. The trim removed 6 bases at V and 7 bases at J, leaving 9 bases unmatched.

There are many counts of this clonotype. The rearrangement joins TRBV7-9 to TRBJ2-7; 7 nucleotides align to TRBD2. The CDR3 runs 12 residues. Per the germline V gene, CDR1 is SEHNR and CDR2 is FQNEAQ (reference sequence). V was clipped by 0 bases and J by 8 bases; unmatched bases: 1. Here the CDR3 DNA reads TGTGCCAGCAGCTTAGCGCGGGGGAAGCAGTACTTC. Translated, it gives CASSLARGKQYF.

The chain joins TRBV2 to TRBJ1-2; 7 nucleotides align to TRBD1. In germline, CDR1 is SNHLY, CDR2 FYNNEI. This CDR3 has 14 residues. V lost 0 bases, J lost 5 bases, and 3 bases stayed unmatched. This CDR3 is CASSEAGTVYGYTF. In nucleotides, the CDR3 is TGTGCCAGCAGTGAAGCCGGGACAGTTTATGGCTACACCTTC.

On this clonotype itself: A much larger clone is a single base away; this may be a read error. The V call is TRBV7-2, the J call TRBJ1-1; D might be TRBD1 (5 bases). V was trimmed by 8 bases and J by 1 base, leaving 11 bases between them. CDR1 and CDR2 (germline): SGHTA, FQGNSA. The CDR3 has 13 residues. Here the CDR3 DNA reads TGTGCCAGCCTGGGACGGACGAACACTGAAGCTTTCTTT. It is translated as CASLGRTNTEAFF.

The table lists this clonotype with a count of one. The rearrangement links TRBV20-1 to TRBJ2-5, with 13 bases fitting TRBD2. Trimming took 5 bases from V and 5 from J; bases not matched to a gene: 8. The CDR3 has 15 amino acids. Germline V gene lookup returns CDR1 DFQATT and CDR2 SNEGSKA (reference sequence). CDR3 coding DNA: TGCAGTGCTCTCGGACTAGCGGGAGATTCGGAGACCCAGTACTTC. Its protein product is CSALGLAGDSETQYF.

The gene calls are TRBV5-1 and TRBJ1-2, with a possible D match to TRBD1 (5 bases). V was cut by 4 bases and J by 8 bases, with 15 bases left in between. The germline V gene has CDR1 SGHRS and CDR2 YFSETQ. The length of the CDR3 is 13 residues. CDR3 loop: CASSPGESVGYTF. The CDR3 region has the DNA TGCGCCAGCAGCCCGGGGGAGAGCGTCGGCTACACCTTC.

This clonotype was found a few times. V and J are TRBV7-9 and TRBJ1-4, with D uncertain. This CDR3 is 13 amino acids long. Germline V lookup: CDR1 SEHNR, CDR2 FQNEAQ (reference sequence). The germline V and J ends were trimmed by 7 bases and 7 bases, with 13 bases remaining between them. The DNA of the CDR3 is TGTGCCAGCAACCAACTACACACTGAAAAACTGTTTTTT. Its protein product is CASNQLHTEKLFF.

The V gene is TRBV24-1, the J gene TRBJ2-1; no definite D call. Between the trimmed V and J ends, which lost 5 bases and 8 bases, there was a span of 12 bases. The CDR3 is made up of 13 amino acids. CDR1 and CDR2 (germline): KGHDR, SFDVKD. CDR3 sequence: CATSALGIDEQFF. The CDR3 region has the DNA TGTGCCACCAGTGCCTTGGGGATCGATGAGCAGTTCTTC.

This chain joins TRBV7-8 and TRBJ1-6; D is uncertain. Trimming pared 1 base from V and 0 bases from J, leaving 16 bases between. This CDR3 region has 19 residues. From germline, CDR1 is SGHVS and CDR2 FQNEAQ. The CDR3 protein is CASSLGVEGVLSYNSPLHF. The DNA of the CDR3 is TGTGCCAGCAGCTTAGGGGTGGAGGGCGTCCTCTCCTATAATTCACCCCTCCACTTT.

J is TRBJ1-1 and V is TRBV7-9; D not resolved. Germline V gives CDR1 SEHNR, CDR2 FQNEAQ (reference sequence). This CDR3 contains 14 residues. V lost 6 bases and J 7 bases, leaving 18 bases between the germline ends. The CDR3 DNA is TGTGCCAGCAGTCCGGTGGATGGAGCCGGTGAAGCTTTCTTT. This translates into CASSPVDGAGEAFF.

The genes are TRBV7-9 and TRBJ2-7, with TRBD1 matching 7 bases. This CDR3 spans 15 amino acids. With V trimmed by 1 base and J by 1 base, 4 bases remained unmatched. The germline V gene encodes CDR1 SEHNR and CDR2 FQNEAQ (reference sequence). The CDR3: CASSLERDSSYEQYF. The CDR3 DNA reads TGTGCCAGCAGCTTAGAACGGGACAGTTCCTACGAGCAGTACTTC.

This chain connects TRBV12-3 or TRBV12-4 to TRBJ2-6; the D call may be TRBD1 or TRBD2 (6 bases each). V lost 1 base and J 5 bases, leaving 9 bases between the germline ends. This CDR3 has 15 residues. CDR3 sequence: CASSLGGARANVLTF. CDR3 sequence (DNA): TGTGCCAGCAGTTTAGGGGGGGCGAGGGCCAACGTCCTGACTTTC.

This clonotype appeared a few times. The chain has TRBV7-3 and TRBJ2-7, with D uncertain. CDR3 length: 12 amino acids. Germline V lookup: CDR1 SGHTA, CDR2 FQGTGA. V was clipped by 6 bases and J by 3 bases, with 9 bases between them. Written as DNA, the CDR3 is TGTGCCAGCAGTGATTTTTTCTACGAGCAGTACTTC. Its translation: CASSDFFYEQYF.

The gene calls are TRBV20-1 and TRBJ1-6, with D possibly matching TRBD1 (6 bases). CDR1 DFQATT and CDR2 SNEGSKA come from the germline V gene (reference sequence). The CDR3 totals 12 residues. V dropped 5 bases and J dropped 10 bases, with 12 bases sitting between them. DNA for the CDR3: TGCAGTGCTCAGAACAGGGTCTCACCCCTCCACTTT. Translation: CSAQNRVSPLHF.

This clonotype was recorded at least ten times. This CDR3 is CSVMGGTETQYF. In nucleotides, the CDR3 is TGCAGCGTTATGGGCGGGACAGAGACCCAGTACTTC. The chain combines TRBV29-1 with TRBJ2-5; tentative D call: TRBD2 (6 bases). Trimming stripped 5 bases from V and 4 bases from J, with 11 bases between. Germline CDR1 and CDR2: SQVTM and ANQGSEA. There are 12 residues in the CDR3.